This entry lists 9 T cell receptor beta chains sequenced from one sample in a study of post-analysis software for immune sequencing data. Notes on the study in general: Patients showed TRBV5-6, TRBV5-1 and TRBV20-1 among four to six TRBV segments more frequent than in controls.

Every TCR beta cDNA library bore unique molecular identifiers. MiXCR, applied by TCRdb to the PCR reads, yields one record per CDR3 protein. The sample records about 770,000 distinct CDR3 sequences, roughly 46% being singletons. These receptors' targets are unknown. The sequenced material came from blood. Every receptor here comes from a girl between 5 and 17 years old with multiple sclerosis.

The rearrangement links TRBV7-2 to TRBJ2-1; D might be TRBD1 (5 bases). The CDR3 consists of 14 residues. CDR1 SGHTA and CDR2 FQGNSA come from the germline V gene. The V end lost 1 base, the J end lost 8 bases, and 12 bases lay between the germline ends. This CDR3 reads CASSLGAGNDEQFF. The CDR3 nucleotides are TGTGCCAGCAGCTTAGGGGCAGGGAATGATGAGCAGTTCTTC. The variable domain in full, completed from reference TRBV7-2 and TRBJ2-1, reads GAGVSQSPSNKVTEKGKDVELRCDPISGHTALYWYRQSLGQGLEFLIYFQGNSAPDKSGLPSDRFSAERTGGSVSTLTIQRTQQEDSAVYLCASSLGAGNDEQFFGPGTRLTVL.

This chain connects TRBV6-5 to TRBJ2-7, with 8 positions matching TRBD1. V gave up 6 bases and J gave up 7 bases; unmatched junction bases: 8. Per germline, CDR1 MNHEY and CDR2 SVGAGI. This CDR3 contains 13 residues. CDR3 in DNA: TGTGCCAGCAGCCGGACAGGGTTAGGTGAGCAGTACTTC. This sequence encodes CASSRTGLGEQYF.

The sample holds a few counts of this clonotype. J is TRBJ2-1 and V is TRBV5-1; TRBD2 is a possible D gene (5 bases). CDR1 is SGHRS and CDR2 is YFSETQ in the germline V gene. The CDR3 is 15 residues long. V was trimmed by 4 bases and J by 0 bases, leaving 11 bases between them. CDR3 sequence (DNA): TGCGCCAGCAGCCCCGCGGGTGCCTCCTACAATGAGCAGTTCTTC. It specifies CASSPAGASYNEQFF.

The chain joins TRBV6-2 or TRBV6-3 to TRBJ2-6; TRBD1 agrees at 9 bases. The junction had 7 bases not matched to a gene; V was cut back by 2 bases and J by 2 bases. Germline V gene data show CDR1 as MNHEY and CDR2 as SVGEGT. The CDR3 length is 18 residues. The CDR3 nucleotides are TGTGCCAGCAGTTACCCCCGGGACAGGGAGGCTGGGGCCAACGTCCTGACTTTC. This encodes CASSYPRDREAGANVLTF.

This clonotype turned up a few times. This chain uses TRBV12-3 or TRBV12-4 with TRBJ2-3; 8 bases are shared with TRBD1. This CDR3 spans 13 amino acids. V shed 7 bases and J 6 bases; nucleotides not matched to a gene: 6. The CDR3 sequence: CASNDRGSDTQYF. In DNA form, the CDR3 reads TGTGCCAGCAACGACAGGGGTTCGGATACGCAGTATTTT.

This clonotype was seen a handful of times. The rearrangement uses TRBV7-8 and TRBJ2-3; a possible D gene is TRBD1 (5 bases). Germline-derived CDR1 and CDR2 are SGHVS and FQNEAQ. The V and J ends lost 1 base and 6 bases respectively, with 14 bases between them. The CDR3 covers 15 residues. The CDR3 bases are TGTGCCAGCAGCTTAGATGGTCAGGGAACCGATACGCAGTATTTT. It is translated as CASSLDGQGTDTQYF.

The gene calls are TRBV4-3 and TRBJ2-5, with D unresolved. The CDR3 is 15 residues long. The V gene lost 0 bases and the J gene lost 11 bases, with 19 bases spanning the gap. The germline V gene has CDR1 LGHNA and CDR2 YSLEER. CDR3 amino acids: CASSQDETFFNEQYF. In DNA form, the CDR3 reads TGCGCCAGCAGCCAAGACGAAACTTTCTTTAATGAGCAGTACTTC.

This clonotype was counted between two and nine times. The chain carries TRBV6-1 and TRBJ2-6, with 9 bases aligning to TRBD1. The CDR3 extends over 17 amino acids. The V gene's germline CDR1 is MNHNS and CDR2 SASEGT. Trimming at V came to 11 bases and at J to 2 bases, leaving 13 bases not matched to a gene. The CDR3 DNA follows: TGTGCCTCCCATAGCGGACAGGGGTTCCCTGGGGCCAACGTCCTGACTTTC. Protein product: CASHSGQGFPGANVLTF.

The chain uses TRBV29-1 and TRBJ2-1; the match to TRBD2 covers 9 bases. The V gene's germline CDR1 is SQVTM and CDR2 ANQGSEA. The CDR3 is 13 amino acids. Trimming removed 3 bases from V and 8 bases from J; junction bases left unmatched: 5. CDR3 bases: TGCAGCGTTGAGTATAGGACTAGCGATGAGCAGTTCTTC. As protein: CSVEYRTSDEQFF.